This T cell receptor beta chain was observed in a study of blood T cells in healthy people across ages. Overall study: About one barcoded TCR beta cDNA was captured per two T cells.

Notes on this clonotype: The antigen remains undetermined.

Study-level points and caveats: From one million sequenced T cells, diversity estimates were lower bounds. The unknown donor CMV status may have confounded expanded clonotype changes.

Alongside a J-beta primer mix, a sample-barcoded 5' primer served in a second PCR lasting roughly 7 to 11 cycles. MiXCR, applied by TCRdb to the 5' RACE reads, yields one record per CDR3 protein. The sample lists 600,000 to 800,000 distinct CDR3 sequences; under 25% were seen once. The CDR3 sequence is 15 residues long. The chain combines TRBV12-3 or TRBV12-4 with TRBJ2-5; 9 nucleotides line up with TRBD1. The DNA end favors TRBJ2-7, so the J call may be wrong. This clonotype originated in a man between 65 and 80 years old in good health. Sequenced input: blood. This CDR3 reads CASSTVGQGNGEQYF. The CDR3 DNA sequence: TGTGCCAGCAGTACCGTGGGACAGGGTAACGGCGAGCAGTACTTC.